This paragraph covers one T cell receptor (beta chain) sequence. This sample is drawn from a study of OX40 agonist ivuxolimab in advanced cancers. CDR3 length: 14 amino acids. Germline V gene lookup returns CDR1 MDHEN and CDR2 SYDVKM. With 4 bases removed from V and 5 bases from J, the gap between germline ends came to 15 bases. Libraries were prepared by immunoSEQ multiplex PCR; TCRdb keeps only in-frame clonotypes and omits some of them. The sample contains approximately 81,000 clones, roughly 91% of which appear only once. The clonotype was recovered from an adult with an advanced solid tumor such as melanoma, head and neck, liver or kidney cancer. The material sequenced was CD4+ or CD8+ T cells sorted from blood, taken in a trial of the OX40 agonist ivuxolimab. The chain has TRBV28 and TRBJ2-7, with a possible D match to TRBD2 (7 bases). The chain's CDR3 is CASSSTGRVNEQYF. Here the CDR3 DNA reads TGTGCCAGCAGTTCCACAGGGAGGGTCAACGAGCAGTACTTC. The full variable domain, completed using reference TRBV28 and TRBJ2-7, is DVKVTQSSRYLVKRTGEKVFLECVQDMDHENMFWYRQDPGLGLRLIYFSYDVKMKEKGDIPEGYSVSREKKERFSLILESASTNQTSMYLCASSSTGRVNEQYFGPGTRLTVT.